The 30 T cell receptor beta chains reported below all come from one sample, sequenced in a study of blood T cell repertoires in COVID-19. Assay used: immunoSEQ multiplex PCR; TCRdb lists only in-frame clones, some missing. The sample holds under 200,000 clones, around 82% seen once. Material: peripheral blood. The receptor source for this set is a man between 65 and 85 years old with active or convalescent COVID-19.

The chain joins TRBV7-9 to TRBJ1-2, with TRBD1 matching 10 bases. This CDR3 comprises 14 residues. The V gene's germline CDR1 is SEHNR and CDR2 FQNEAQ (reference sequence). The J segment lost 4 bases and the V segment lost 3 bases, leaving 2 bases of the junction unmatched. The CDR3 loop is CASSFDRGLYGYTF. The CDR3 bases are TGTGCCAGCAGCTTCGACAGGGGGCTCTATGGCTACACCTTC.

The chain links TRBV11-2 to TRBJ2-5, with 7 bases fitting TRBD2. This CDR3 region has 16 residues. Losses at the gene ends were 2 bases for V and 1 base for J; bases not matched to a gene: 7. Looked up from germline, CDR1 is SGHAT and CDR2 is FQNNGV. In DNA, the CDR3 is TGTGCCAGCAGCTTAATCCGGGGGGTCACCCAAGAGACCCAGTACTTC. This encodes CASSLIRGVTQETQYF.

The chain carries TRBV7-2 and TRBJ2-7; TRBD1 matches 9 bases. Germline CDR1 is SGHTA and CDR2 is FQGNSA. Trimming removed 5 bases from V and 2 bases from J; junction bases left unmatched: 4. The CDR3 extends over 14 amino acids. The CDR3 here is CASSPRQGAYEQYF. CDR3 DNA: TGTGCCAGCAGCCCACGACAGGGGGCCTACGAGCAGTACTTC.

The chain carries TRBV3-1 (or the pseudogene TRBV3-2) and TRBJ1-6; TRBD1 is a possible D gene (5 bases). CDR1 and CDR2 from the germline V gene are LGHDT and YNNKEL (reference sequence). The CDR3 has 12 residues. With 0 bases removed from V and 13 bases from J, the gap between germline ends came to 7 bases. CDR3 loop: CASSQERGPLHF. The CDR3 nucleotides read TGTGCCAGCAGCCAAGAGCGGGGGCCCCTCCACTTT.

The V gene is TRBV18, the J gene TRBJ1-1; D is uncertain. Germline CDR1 is KGHSH and CDR2 is LQKENI. This CDR3 is 14 amino acids long. With 6 bases removed from V and 4 bases from J, the gap between germline ends came to 15 bases. CDR3 sequence: CASSQHSEGTEAFF. As DNA, the CDR3 is TGTGCCAGCTCTCAACATTCAGAGGGCACTGAAGCTTTCTTT.

This CDR3 reads CASSSGVIRGRLFF. The CDR3 coding sequence is TGTGCCAGCAGTTCGGGGGTGATTCGCGGGCGGCTGTTTTTT. The chain has TRBV27 and TRBJ1-4, with D possibly TRBD1 on 5 matching bases. The V gene lost 4 bases and the J gene lost 14 bases, with 20 bases spanning the gap. The length of the CDR3 is 14 residues. CDR1 is MNHEY, CDR2 SMNVEV, per germline (reference sequence).

In its sample, this clone was seen a few times. Other DNA variants within this sample encode the same CDR3. The genes are TRBV18 and TRBJ1-1; D is unclear. This CDR3 is built from 13 residues. Per germline, CDR1 KGHSH and CDR2 LQKENI. V shed 1 base and J shed 3 bases, with 6 bases lying between them. The chain's CDR3 is CASSPRGDTEAFF. The CDR3 DNA reads as TGTGCCAGCTCACCACGGGGAGACACTGAAGCTTTCTTT.

This clone occurred a few times. The chain is built from TRBV18 and TRBJ1-1, with D perhaps matching TRBD1 (5 bases). Germline CDR1 is KGHSH and CDR2 is LQKENI. Trimming left V 0 bases short and J 5 bases short, with 13 bases between. The CDR3 covers 15 residues. The CDR3 is CASSPPTGRGTEAFF. CDR3 bases: TGTGCCAGCTCACCACCGACCGGGAGGGGAACTGAAGCTTTCTTT.

The chain couples TRBV15 to TRBJ2-7; the match to TRBD2 covers 8 bases. Germline CDR1 reads LNHNV; CDR2 reads YYDKDF (reference sequence). J was trimmed by 7 bases and V by 1 base; bases with no gene match: 9. The CDR3 has 15 residues. CDR3 sequence: CATSRAGGELGEQYF. For the CDR3, the DNA is TGTGCCACCAGCAGAGCGGGAGGGGAATTGGGGGAGCAGTACTTC.

This chain uses TRBV5-1 with TRBJ2-5; 7 nucleotides line up with TRBD1. Trimming at V came to 4 bases and at J to 5 bases, leaving 11 bases not matched to a gene. The CDR3 sequence is 15 residues long. The germline gives CDR1 SGHRS, CDR2 YFSETQ. As DNA, the CDR3 is TGCGCCAGCAGCCCCGCTGGACAGGTCGGGGAGACCCAGTACTTC. Its translation is CASSPAGQVGETQYF.

This chain joins TRBV24-1 and TRBJ1-2; TRBD1 matches 7 bases. Germline CDR1 is KGHDR and CDR2 is SFDVKD. The CDR3 loop spans 15 amino acids. V lost 3 bases to trimming and J lost 4 bases; unmatched junction nucleotides: 7. The CDR3 region is CATSDPQGDAYGYTF. CDR3 nucleotides: TGTGCCACCAGTGATCCCCAGGGGGATGCCTATGGCTACACCTTC.

The chain recombines TRBV10-2 with TRBJ1-5; D unclear. Between the trimmed V and J ends, which lost 7 bases and 3 bases, there was a span of 13 bases. Germline lookup yields CDR1 WSHSY and CDR2 SAAADI. The CDR3 loop spans 14 amino acids. The CDR3 reads CASTPGNLNQPQHF. In DNA, the CDR3 is TGCGCCAGCACCCCGGGAAACCTCAATCAGCCCCAGCATTTT.

The CDR3 DNA follows: TGTGCCAGCAGCCAAGATCGGGGGGGGAATGAAAAACTGTTTTTT. Amino acids: CASSQDRGGNEKLFF. The genes are TRBV3-1 (or the pseudogene TRBV3-2) and TRBJ1-4; possibly TRBD1 for D (5 bases). Between the trimmed V and J ends, which lost 0 bases and 5 bases, there was a span of 10 bases. Per germline, CDR1 LGHDT and CDR2 YNNKEL (reference sequence). The CDR3 loop spans 15 amino acids.

Here the CDR3 DNA reads TGTGCCAGCAGCTGGGGACAGGGGCTGAACACTGAAGCTTTCTTT. As protein: CASSWGQGLNTEAFF. The rearrangement links TRBV7-8 to TRBJ1-1, with 10 bases matching TRBD1. The V segment lost 4 bases and the J segment 0 bases; nucleotides outside the gene matches: 2. CDR1 and CDR2 from the germline V gene are SGHVS and FQNEAQ. There are 15 residues in the CDR3.

The gene calls are TRBV6-5 and TRBJ2-1; 10 bases agree with TRBD2. The germline V gene has CDR1 MNHEY and CDR2 SVGAGI. The CDR3 loop spans 16 amino acids. Trimming removed 2 bases from V and 5 bases from J; junction bases left unmatched: 6. CDR3 coding DNA: TGTGCCAGCAGTTACAGAGTAGCGGGGGGAAACAATGAGCAGTTCTTC. Its translation: CASSYRVAGGNNEQFF.

The chain combines TRBV27 with TRBJ2-5; maybe TRBD1 (6 bases). CDR1 and CDR2 from the germline V gene are MNHEY and SMNVEV (reference sequence). The CDR3 is 14 amino acids. V lost 5 bases and J 3 bases, leaving 13 bases between the germline ends. The chain's CDR3 is CASSPWTEKETQYF. For the CDR3, the DNA is TGTGCCAGCAGTCCCTGGACAGAAAAAGAGACCCAGTACTTC.

J is TRBJ2-5 and V is TRBV18, with D perhaps TRBD2 (5 bases). The germline V gene encodes CDR1 KGHSH and CDR2 LQKENI. The CDR3 has 16 residues. Trimming took 2 bases from V and 4 from J, leaving 17 bases between them. CDR3 sequence reads: CASSPRASRGRETQYF. CDR3 DNA: TGTGCCAGCTCACCAAGGGCTAGCCGGGGTCGAGAGACCCAGTACTTC.

The DNA for the CDR3 is TGTGCCAGCAGTTCCTACTTGACTAGCGGGGGGTACAATGAGCAGTTCTTC. Amino acids: CASSSYLTSGGYNEQFF. The rearrangement links TRBV28 to TRBJ2-1; 13 nucleotides line up with TRBD2. J lost 4 bases, V lost 4 bases, and 7 bases had no gene match. The CDR3 covers 17 residues. The germline V gene encodes CDR1 MDHEN and CDR2 SYDVKM.

J is TRBJ1-1 and V is TRBV3-1 (or the pseudogene TRBV3-2); 10 bases are shared with TRBD1. This CDR3 spans 17 amino acids. Germline CDR1 and CDR2: LGHDT and YNNKEL (reference sequence). Losses at the gene ends were 1 base for V and 0 bases for J; bases not matched to a gene: 5. CDR3 in DNA: TGTGCCAGCAGCCAAGCGGGACAGGGGACAATGAACACTGAAGCTTTCTTT. Its translation is CASSQAGQGTMNTEAFF.

This rearrangement joins TRBV5-5 to TRBJ1-6; 8 bases are shared with TRBD1. Germline CDR1 reads SGHKS; CDR2 reads YYEKEE (reference sequence). The CDR3 is 16 amino acids. J gave up 2 bases and V 5 bases, and 6 bases lay outside the gene matches. In nucleotides, the CDR3 is TGTGCCAGCAGTCTCGCGACAGGGGCCTATAATTCACCCCTCCACTTT. It translates to CASSLATGAYNSPLHF.

In its sample, this clone was seen once. This same CDR3 is encoded by further DNA sequences in the sample. V usage is TRBV30 and J usage is TRBJ1-6; 7 positions agree with TRBD1. Germline-derived CDR1 and CDR2 are GTSNPN and SVGIG (reference sequence). V trimming: 1 base; J trimming: 7 bases; junction bases outside the gene matches: 1. The CDR3 totals 13 residues. In nucleotides, the CDR3 is TGTGCCTGGAGTGGACAGGGAAATTCACCCCTCCACTTT. Its translation is CAWSGQGNSPLHF.

V and J are TRBV7-9 and TRBJ1-5; no clear D. The CDR3 extends over 14 amino acids. The germline CDR1 and CDR2 sequences are SEHNR and FQNEAQ (reference sequence). Deletions cut 5 bases from V and 1 base from J, with 9 bases between. The CDR3 reads CASSPTISNQPQHF. The DNA of the CDR3 is TGTGCCAGCAGCCCGACAATAAGCAATCAGCCCCAGCATTTT.

The J gene is TRBJ1-2, the V gene TRBV2, with 8 positions matching TRBD1. CDR1 and CDR2 (germline): SNHLY, FYNNEI. The CDR3 is 12 residues long. Trimming cost V 6 bases and J 8 bases; bases outside gene matches: 5. The DNA for the CDR3 is TGTGCCAGCAGCCGTACAGGGGGGGGCTACACCTTC. Translation: CASSRTGGGYTF.

The chain employs TRBV6-2 or TRBV6-3 and TRBJ1-5; D remains unclear. The CDR3 covers 15 residues. V lost 2 bases to trimming and J lost 4 bases, with 12 bases between them. The V gene's germline CDR1 is MNHEY and CDR2 SVGEGT. The CDR3 bases are TGTGCCAGCAGTTACCCCCCTCGGGTGAATCAGCCCCAGCATTTT. This encodes CASSYPPRVNQPQHF.

This clone was observed a single time. The J gene is TRBJ2-2, the V gene TRBV6-4; maybe TRBD2 (5 bases). This CDR3 comprises 13 residues. In germline, CDR1 is MRHNA, CDR2 SNTAGT. V lost 8 bases and J lost 1, with 8 bases in between. CDR3: CASAGENTGELFF. The CDR3 DNA is TGTGCCAGCGCCGGGGAGAACACCGGGGAGCTGTTTTTT.

This chain links TRBV24-1 with TRBJ2-2; TRBD1 agrees at 8 bases. The germline V gene encodes CDR1 KGHDR and CDR2 SFDVKD. The CDR3 loop spans 16 amino acids. The V gene end was trimmed by 3 bases and the J gene end by 5 bases; junction bases not matched to a gene: 7. The CDR3: CATSDVGQVETGELFF. Written as DNA, the CDR3 is TGTGCCACCAGTGATGTGGGACAGGTGGAGACCGGGGAGCTGTTTTTT.

The chain combines TRBV5-5 with TRBJ2-7, with 7 nucleotides matching TRBD1. The CDR3 has 15 amino acids. In germline, CDR1 is SGHKS, CDR2 YYEKEE (reference sequence). V lost 0 bases to trimming and J lost 3 bases; unmatched junction nucleotides: 6. CDR3 residues: CASSLARDSFYEQYF. The CDR3 region has the DNA TGTGCCAGCAGCTTGGCAAGGGACAGTTTCTACGAGCAGTACTTC.

This clone was counted a few times. The J gene is TRBJ2-2, the V gene TRBV4-1, with no clear D. Trimming removed 10 bases at V and 3 bases at J, with 12 bases between. The CDR3 runs to 13 residues. Germline V CDR1 and CDR2: MGHRA, YSYEKL. The chain's CDR3 is CATRSVDTGELFF. In nucleotides, the CDR3 is TGCGCCACCAGGTCGGTGGACACCGGGGAGCTGTTTTTT.

The chain carries TRBV28 and TRBJ1-1; 7 positions match TRBD1. CDR3 length: 15 residues. V shed 5 bases and J 4 bases; nucleotides not matched to a gene: 10. Germline V lookup: CDR1 MDHEN, CDR2 SYDVKM. Here the CDR3 reads CASSQTGIASTEAFF. DNA of the CDR3: TGTGCCAGCAGTCAGACAGGGATCGCGAGCACTGAAGCTTTCTTT.

This chain links TRBV19 with TRBJ1-5; no clear D gene. There are 17 residues in the CDR3. The germline CDR1 and CDR2 sequences are LNHDA and SQIVND (reference sequence). With 2 bases removed from V and 6 bases from J, the gap between germline ends came to 20 bases. Written as DNA, the CDR3 is TGTGCCAGTAGTATAACGGGCTCCGAATGGAGGCGTCAGCCCCAGCATTTT. Protein: CASSITGSEWRRQPQHF.